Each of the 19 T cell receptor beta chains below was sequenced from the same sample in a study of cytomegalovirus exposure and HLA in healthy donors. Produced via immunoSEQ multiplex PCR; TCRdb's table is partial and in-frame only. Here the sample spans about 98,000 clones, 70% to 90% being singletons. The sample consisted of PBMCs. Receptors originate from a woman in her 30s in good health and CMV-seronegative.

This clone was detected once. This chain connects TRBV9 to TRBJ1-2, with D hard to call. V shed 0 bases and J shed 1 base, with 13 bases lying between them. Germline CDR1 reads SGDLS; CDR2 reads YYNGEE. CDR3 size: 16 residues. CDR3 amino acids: CASSVAVVTFNYGYTF. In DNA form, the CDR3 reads TGTGCCAGCAGCGTAGCTGTAGTCACCTTTAACTATGGCTACACCTTC.

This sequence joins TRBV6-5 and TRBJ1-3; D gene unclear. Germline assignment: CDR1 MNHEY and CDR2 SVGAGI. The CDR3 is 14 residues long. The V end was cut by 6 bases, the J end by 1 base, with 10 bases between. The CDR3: CASSQTVSGNTIYF. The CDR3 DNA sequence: TGTGCCAGCAGCCAAACAGTTTCTGGAAACACCATATATTTT.

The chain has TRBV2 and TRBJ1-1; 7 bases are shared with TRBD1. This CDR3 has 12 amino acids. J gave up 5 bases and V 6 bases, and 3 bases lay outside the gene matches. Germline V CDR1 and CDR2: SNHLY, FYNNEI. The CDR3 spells CASSQTGTEAFF. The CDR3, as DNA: TGTGCCAGCAGCCAGACAGGGACTGAAGCTTTCTTT. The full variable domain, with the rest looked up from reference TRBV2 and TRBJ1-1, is EPEVTQTPSHQVTQMGQEVILRCVPISNHLYFYWYRQILGQKVEFLVSFYNNEISEKSEIFDDQFSVERPDGSNFTLKIRSTKLEDSAMYFCASSQTGTEAFFGQGTRLTVV.

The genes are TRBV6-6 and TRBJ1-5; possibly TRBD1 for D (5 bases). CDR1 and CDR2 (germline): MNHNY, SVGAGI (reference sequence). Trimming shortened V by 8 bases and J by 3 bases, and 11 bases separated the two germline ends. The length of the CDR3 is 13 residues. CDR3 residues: CASGAGANQPQHF. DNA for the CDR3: TGTGCCAGCGGGGCAGGAGCCAATCAGCCCCAGCATTTT.

The CDR3 coding sequence is TGTGCCAGCAGCCTTTCCTCTAGGGGGGAAGCTTTCTTT. Translation gives CASSLSSRGEAFF. V and J are TRBV9 and TRBJ1-1; D possibly corresponds to TRBD1 (6 bases). CDR1 is SGDLS, CDR2 YYNGEE, per germline. Deletions cut 4 bases from V and 8 bases from J, with 15 bases between. This CDR3 is built from 13 residues.

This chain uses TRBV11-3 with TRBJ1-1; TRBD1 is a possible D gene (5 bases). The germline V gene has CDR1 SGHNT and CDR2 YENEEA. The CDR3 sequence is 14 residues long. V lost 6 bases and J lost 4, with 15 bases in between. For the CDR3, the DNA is TGTGCCAGCAGTCCTAGAGCCGGGGGCACTGAAGCTTTCTTT. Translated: CASSPRAGGTEAFF.

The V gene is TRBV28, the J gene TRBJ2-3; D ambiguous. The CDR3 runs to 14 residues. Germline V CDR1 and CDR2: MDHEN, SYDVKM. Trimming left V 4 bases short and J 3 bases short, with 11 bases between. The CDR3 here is CASSSPASTDTQYF. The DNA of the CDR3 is TGTGCCAGCAGTTCCCCTGCTAGTACAGATACGCAGTATTTT.

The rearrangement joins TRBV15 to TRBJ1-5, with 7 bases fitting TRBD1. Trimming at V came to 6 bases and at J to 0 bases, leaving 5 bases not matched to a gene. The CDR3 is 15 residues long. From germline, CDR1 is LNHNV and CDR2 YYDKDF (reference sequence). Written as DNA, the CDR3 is TGTGCCACCAGACCCGGGACAGTTAGCAATCAGCCCCAGCATTTT. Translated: CATRPGTVSNQPQHF.

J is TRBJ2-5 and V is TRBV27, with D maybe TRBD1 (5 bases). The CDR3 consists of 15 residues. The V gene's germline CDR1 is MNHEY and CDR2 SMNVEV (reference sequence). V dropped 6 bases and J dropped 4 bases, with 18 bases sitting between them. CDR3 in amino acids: CASRRASDSLETQYF. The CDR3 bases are TGTGCCAGCAGGCGAGCATCCGACAGTTTAGAGACCCAGTACTTC.

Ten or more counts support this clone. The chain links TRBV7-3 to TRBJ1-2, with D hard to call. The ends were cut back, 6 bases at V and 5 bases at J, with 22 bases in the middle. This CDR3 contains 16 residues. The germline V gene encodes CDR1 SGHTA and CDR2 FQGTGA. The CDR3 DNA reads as TGTGCCAGCAGTCAGTCCCCCCGGTCGGGAGGGTATGGCTACACCTTC. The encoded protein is CASSQSPRSGGYGYTF.

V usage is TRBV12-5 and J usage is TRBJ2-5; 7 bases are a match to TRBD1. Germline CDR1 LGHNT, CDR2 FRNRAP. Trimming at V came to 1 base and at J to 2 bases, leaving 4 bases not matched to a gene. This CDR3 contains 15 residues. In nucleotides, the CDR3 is TGTGCTAGTGGTTTGGGGGACAGTAAACAAGAGACCCAGTACTTC. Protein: CASGLGDSKQETQYF.

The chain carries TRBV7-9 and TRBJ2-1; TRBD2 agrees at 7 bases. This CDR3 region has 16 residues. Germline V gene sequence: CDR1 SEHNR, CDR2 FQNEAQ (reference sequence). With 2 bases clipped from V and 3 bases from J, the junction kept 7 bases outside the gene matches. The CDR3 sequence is CASSLSSGTIYNEQFF. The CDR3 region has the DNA TGTGCCAGCAGCTTAAGTTCCGGGACTATCTACAATGAGCAGTTCTTC.

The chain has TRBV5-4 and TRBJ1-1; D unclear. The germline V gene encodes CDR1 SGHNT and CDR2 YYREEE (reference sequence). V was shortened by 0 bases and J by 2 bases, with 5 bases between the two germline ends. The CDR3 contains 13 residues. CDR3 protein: CASSLEINTEAFF. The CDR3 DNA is TGTGCCAGCAGCTTGGAAATAAACACTGAAGCTTTCTTT.

CDR3 region: CASSTTGTIMGEQYF. As DNA, the CDR3 is TGTGCCAGCAGCACGACCGGGACTATTATGGGCGAGCAGTACTTC. The chain combines TRBV11-2 with TRBJ2-7, with 7 bases matching TRBD2. V shed 5 bases and J 6 bases; nucleotides not matched to a gene: 13. Germline V CDR1 and CDR2: SGHAT, FQNNGV. This CDR3 has 15 amino acids.

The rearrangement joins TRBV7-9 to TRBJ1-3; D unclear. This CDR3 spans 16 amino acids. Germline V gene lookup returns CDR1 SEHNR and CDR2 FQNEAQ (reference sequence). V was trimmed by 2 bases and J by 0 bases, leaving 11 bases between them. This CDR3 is CASSLQASISGNTIYF. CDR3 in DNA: TGTGCCAGCAGCTTACAGGCCAGCATCTCTGGAAACACCATATATTTT.

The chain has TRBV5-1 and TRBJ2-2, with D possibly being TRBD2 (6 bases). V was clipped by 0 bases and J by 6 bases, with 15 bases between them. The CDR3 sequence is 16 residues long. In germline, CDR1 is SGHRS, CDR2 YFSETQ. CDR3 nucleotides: TGCGCCAGCAGCTTGGATTTGCCTAGCGAGGCCGGGGAGCTGTTTTTT. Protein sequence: CASSLDLPSEAGELFF.

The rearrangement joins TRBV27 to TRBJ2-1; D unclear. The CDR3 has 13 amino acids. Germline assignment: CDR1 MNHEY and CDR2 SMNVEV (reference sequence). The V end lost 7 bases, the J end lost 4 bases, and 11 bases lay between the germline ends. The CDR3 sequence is CASKDNYYNEQFF. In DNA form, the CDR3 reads TGTGCCAGCAAGGATAACTATTACAATGAGCAGTTCTTC.

The CDR3 bases are TGTGCCAGCAGCTTGACAGGGGACACTGAAGCTTTCTTT. Translation gives CASSLTGDTEAFF. This rearrangement joins TRBV5-6 to TRBJ1-1; TRBD1 matches 7 bases. This CDR3 spans 13 amino acids. The V and J ends lost 1 base and 3 bases, in that order; junction bases with no gene match: 0. Germline assignment: CDR1 SGHDT and CDR2 YYEEEE.

CDR3 protein: CASSLSVVRDTGANEQFF. Here the CDR3 DNA reads TGTGCCAGCAGCTTATCCGTTGTTAGGGACACAGGGGCTAATGAGCAGTTCTTC. The V call is TRBV7-8, the J call TRBJ2-1, with 7 bases fitting TRBD1. Germline-derived CDR1 and CDR2 are SGHVS and FQNEAQ. The CDR3 covers 18 residues. V was clipped by 2 bases and J by 7 bases; unmatched bases: 17. Complete variable domain (other parts from reference TRBV7-8 and TRBJ2-1): GAGVSQSPRYKVAKRGQDVALRCDPISGHVSLFWYQQALGQGPEFLTYFQNEAQLDKSGLPSDRFFAERPEGSVSTLKIQRTQQEDSAVYLCASSLSVVRDTGANEQFFGPGTRLTVL.